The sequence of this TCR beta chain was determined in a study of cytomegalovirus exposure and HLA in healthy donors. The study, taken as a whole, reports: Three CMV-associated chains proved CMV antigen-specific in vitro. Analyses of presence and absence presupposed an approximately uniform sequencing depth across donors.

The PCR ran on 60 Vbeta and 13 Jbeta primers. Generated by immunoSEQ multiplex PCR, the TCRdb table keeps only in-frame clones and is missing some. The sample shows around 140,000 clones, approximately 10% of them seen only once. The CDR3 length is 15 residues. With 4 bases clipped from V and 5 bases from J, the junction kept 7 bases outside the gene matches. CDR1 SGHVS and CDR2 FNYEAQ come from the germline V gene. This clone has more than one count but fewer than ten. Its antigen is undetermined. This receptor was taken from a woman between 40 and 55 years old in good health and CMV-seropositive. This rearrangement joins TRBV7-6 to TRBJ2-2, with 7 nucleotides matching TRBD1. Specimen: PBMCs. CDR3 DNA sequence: TGTGCCAGCAGCTCGTACAACAGGGGAACCGGGGAGCTGTTTTTT. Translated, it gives CASSSYNRGTGELFF.